The 14 T cell receptor beta chains listed next were all sequenced from one sample in a study of CD8+CD57+ T cells in acquired aplastic anemia. Genomic DNA constituted the template upon which TCR beta VDJ and CDR3 profiling was performed. One entry per CDR3 protein, called by TCRdb with MiXCR from the reads. Among about 220,000 distinct CDR3 sequences, around 32% were seen once, and the ten largest hold about 1.1%. Sequenced input: sorted CD4+, CD8+, or CD8+CD57+ T cells (not recorded which) from PBMCs. The receptors stem from a human donor in good health, serving as a control.

This sequence joins TRBV30 and TRBJ2-7; TRBD1 might be the D (6 bases). Trimming shortened V by 3 bases and J by 4 bases, and 10 bases separated the two germline ends. This CDR3 is built from 12 residues. CDR1 and CDR2 (germline): GTSNPN, SVGIG (reference sequence). This CDR3 is CAWRKDSYEQYF. In DNA, the CDR3 is TGTGCCTGGAGGAAGGACAGTTACGAGCAGTACTTC.

The gene calls are TRBV5-1 and TRBJ2-1; TRBD1 agrees at 10 bases. From germline, CDR1 is SGHRS and CDR2 YFSETQ. The CDR3 is 16 residues long. Germline trimming cut 5 bases from V and 5 bases from J; bases unmatched to any gene: 10. CDR3 amino acids: CASSSYRDRGHNEQFF. The CDR3 DNA is TGCGCCAGCAGTTCTTACCGGGACAGGGGTCACAATGAGCAGTTCTTC.

V and J are TRBV15 and TRBJ1-2; TRBD1 aligns across 7 bases. The CDR3 totals 15 residues. Germline values: CDR1 LNHNV, CDR2 YYDKDF (reference sequence). The trim removed 0 bases at V and 3 bases at J, leaving 4 bases unmatched. In DNA, the CDR3 is TGTGCCACCAGCAGAGACAGGGGGTTTGACTATGGCTACACCTTC. It translates to CATSRDRGFDYGYTF.

Comment on this clonotype: It may be a read error: a sequence one base away is much more abundant. The rearrangement joins TRBV19 to TRBJ2-1; D is possibly TRBD1 or TRBD2 (6 bases each). The germline V gene has CDR1 LNHDA and CDR2 SQIVND (reference sequence). This CDR3 region has 14 residues. The CDR3, as DNA: TGTGTCAGTAGTAGGGGGGCTTCTTACAATGAGCAGTTCTTC. Translating it yields CVSSRGASYNEQFF.

This clonotype was observed once. The chain has TRBV2 and TRBJ1-3; unclear D gene. From germline, CDR1 is SNHLY and CDR2 FYNNEI. V lost 5 bases and J lost 6, with 14 bases in between. The CDR3 consists of 14 residues. The CDR3 sequence: CASSLQTWENTIYF. The CDR3 nucleotides read TGTGCCAGCAGTCTGCAGACCTGGGAAAACACCATATATTTT.

This clonotype was seen repeatedly, ten times or more. The chain uses TRBV5-6 and TRBJ1-5; D remains unclear. CDR1 SGHDT and CDR2 YYEEEE come from the germline V gene. The CDR3 runs 13 residues. The germline V and J ends were trimmed by 5 bases and 3 bases, with 9 bases remaining between them. CDR3 region: CASSRGYNQPQHF. DNA of the CDR3: TGTGCCAGCAGTCGGGGTTACAATCAGCCCCAGCATTTT.

This clonotype was seen at least ten times. J is TRBJ2-7 and V is TRBV7-2; D is uncertain. CDR3 size: 15 residues. Trimming took 4 bases from V and 4 from J, leaving 17 bases between them. CDR1 and CDR2 (germline): SGHTA, FQGNSA. The CDR3 bases are TGTGCCAGCAGCTCGTCCCTTGGCGCGTGGTACGAGCAGTACTTC. This encodes CASSSSLGAWYEQYF. The complete variable domain, with remaining parts taken from reference TRBV7-2 and TRBJ2-7, reads GAGVSQSPSNKVTEKGKDVELRCDPISGHTALYWYRQSLGQGLEFLIYFQGNSAPDKSGLPSDRFSAERTGGSVSTLTIQRTQQEDSAVYLCASSSSLGAWYEQYFGPGTRLTVT.

V usage is TRBV5-1 and J usage is TRBJ2-5, with no clear D. This CDR3 is built from 15 residues. CDR1 is SGHRS, CDR2 YFSETQ, per germline. With 2 bases removed from V and 4 bases from J, the gap between germline ends came to 15 bases. The DNA of the CDR3 is TGCGCCAGCAGCTTAACGGGCCCGAGCCCAGAGACCCAGTACTTC. It encodes CASSLTGPSPETQYF.

Regarding this clonotype: Relative to the germline gene, one junction end is altered; a read error may explain this. V is TRBV2 and J is TRBJ2-1, with 9 bases lining up with TRBD1. The CDR3 is 17 amino acids. CDR1 and CDR2 from the germline V gene are SNHLY and FYNNEI. This CDR3 is CASSPELGGTGINEQSF. In DNA, the CDR3 is TGTGCCAGCAGTCCCGAGCTCGGTGGGACAGGGATAAATGAGCAGTCCTTC.

This clonotype was found a few times. The gene calls are TRBV9 and TRBJ1-4, with 9 bases lining up with TRBD1. The CDR3 runs to 15 residues. J was trimmed by 5 bases and V by 4 bases; bases with no gene match: 6. CDR1 and CDR2 from the germline V gene are SGDLS and YYNGEE. CDR3 in amino acids: CASSLQGAGNEKLFF. CDR3 DNA: TGTGCCAGCAGCTTACAGGGGGCTGGCAATGAAAAACTGTTTTTT.

This clonotype has at least ten counts. The gene calls are TRBV19 and TRBJ1-5, with 7 bases fitting TRBD1. CDR1 LNHDA and CDR2 SQIVND come from the germline V gene (reference sequence). With 3 bases clipped from V and 7 bases from J, the junction kept 3 bases outside the gene matches. The CDR3 is 13 residues long. This chain's CDR3 is CASSISGGQPQHF. CDR3 DNA sequence: TGTGCCAGTAGTATTTCAGGGGGGCAGCCCCAGCATTTT.

The V call is TRBV2, the J call TRBJ2-7, with D unclear. CDR1 is SNHLY, CDR2 FYNNEI, per germline. The V end lost 4 bases, the J end lost 2 bases, and 9 bases lay between the germline ends. This CDR3 has 13 residues. DNA for the CDR3: TGTGCCAGCAGTGTTTTCCAGGCCTACGAGCAGTACTTC. Translating gives CASSVFQAYEQYF.

At least ten counts were recorded for this clonotype. The gene calls are TRBV19 and TRBJ2-5; 7 bases agree with TRBD1. CDR1 is LNHDA and CDR2 is SQIVND in the germline V gene (reference sequence). V was clipped by 4 bases and J by 4 bases; unmatched bases: 3. The CDR3 consists of 13 residues. The CDR3, as DNA: TGTGCCAGTAGTAGAGGGGGCGGAGAGACCCAGTACTTC. This codes for CASSRGGGETQYF.

J is TRBJ2-7 and V is TRBV20-1; TRBD1 agrees at 7 bases. The CDR3 contains 14 residues. Germline CDR1 is DFQATT and CDR2 is SNEGSKA (reference sequence). The junction had 6 bases not matched to a gene; V was cut back by 3 bases and J by 1 base. DNA for the CDR3: TGCAGTGCTAGCGACAGGGTCTTGTCCTACGAGCAGTACTTC. It is translated as CSASDRVLSYEQYF.